Below, 10 T cell receptor beta chains from the same sample are listed, as sequenced in a study of CD8 T cells in ankylosing spondylitis. Study conclusions and caveats: Several highly homologous variants made up a TCR beta motif, and this motif appeared characteristic of ankylosing spondylitis blood.

No cognate antigen is known for these TCRs. TCRdb analysed the 5' RACE reads with MiXCR anew, one entry per CDR3 protein. The sample records 450,000 or so distinct CDR3 sequences, about 25% being singletons. The sequencing sample was made of blood, either unsorted or a sorted T cell fraction (not recorded which). The receptors here all came from a male donor with ankylosing spondylitis.

The table lists this clonotype with a few counts. V and J are TRBV20-1 and TRBJ1-5; D unresolved. The germline V gene has CDR1 DFQATT and CDR2 SNEGSKA (reference sequence). Trimming took off 5 bases at V and 15 bases at J, with 14 bases between the two ends. CDR3 size: 10 residues. The CDR3 spells CSARETYTHF. The CDR3 DNA is TGCAGTGCTCGGGAGACCTATACGCATTTT.

The sample holds a few counts of this clonotype. The genes are TRBV14 and TRBJ2-2; the D gene could be TRBD1 or TRBD2 (5 bases each). Germline CDR1 and CDR2: SGHDN and FVKESK. Trimming took 1 base from V and 5 from J, leaving 14 bases between them. This CDR3 contains 16 residues. CDR3 amino acids: CASSQGDRVYTGELFF. The DNA of the CDR3 is TGTGCCAGCAGCCAAGGGGACCGGGTCTATACCGGGGAGCTGTTTTTT.

This clonotype has just a few counts. This sequence joins TRBV24-1 and TRBJ2-1, with D unclear. This CDR3 spans 16 amino acids. Trimming removed 1 base from V and 7 bases from J, with 16 bases in between. Germline CDR1 KGHDR, CDR2 SFDVKD. Written as DNA, the CDR3 is TGTGCCACCAGTGATTTCGGCCGGTCCTCTAAGAATGAGCAGTTCTTC. Translation gives CATSDFGRSSKNEQFF.

V gene TRBV29-1 combines with J gene TRBJ2-1, with TRBD1 matching over 10 bases. The V gene end was trimmed by 7 bases and the J gene end by 5 bases; junction bases not matched to a gene: 5. The germline V gene has CDR1 SQVTM and CDR2 ANQGSEA. The CDR3 loop spans 13 amino acids. The chain's CDR3 is CSAGQGGDNEQFF. CDR3 coding DNA: TGCAGCGCCGGACAGGGGGGGGACAATGAGCAGTTCTTC.

V usage is TRBV24-1 and J usage is TRBJ2-1, with D tentatively TRBD1 or TRBD2 (5 bases each). Deletions cut 4 bases from V and 4 bases from J, with 19 bases between. The CDR3 is 17 amino acids. Germline CDR1 and CDR2: KGHDR and SFDVKD. The CDR3 DNA follows: TGTGCCACCAGTGACGTCGTACCGGGAAAGGGGTACAATGAGCAGTTCTTC. Translated: CATSDVVPGKGYNEQFF.

This chain uses TRBV3-1 with TRBJ2-5; D remains unclear. The CDR3 is 16 amino acids. Germline V gene sequence: CDR1 LGHDT, CDR2 YNNKEL (reference sequence). Trimming removed 4 bases from V and 1 base from J, with 16 bases in between. The CDR3 spells CASSPRFGSPQETQYF. CDR3 nucleotides: TGTGCCAGCAGCCCCCGTTTTGGTAGCCCCCAAGAGACCCAGTACTTC.

V is TRBV29-1 and J is TRBJ1-2; D gene ambiguous. The length of the CDR3 is 13 residues. Germline loops: CDR1 SQVTM, CDR2 ANQGSEA. CDR3 DNA sequence: TGCGCAACAGAGGGTAAAACTAACTATGGCTACACCTTC. Its protein product is CATEGKTNYGYTF.

The sample holds a few counts of this clonotype. The chain is built from TRBV20-1 and TRBJ2-3; 8 bases are shared with TRBD2. Germline V gives CDR1 DFQATT, CDR2 SNEGSKA (reference sequence). Trimming at V came to 5 bases and at J to 4 bases, leaving 11 bases not matched to a gene. The CDR3 has 15 residues. The CDR3 loop reads CSAPGGGVASDTQYF. DNA of the CDR3: TGCAGTGCTCCCGGGGGGGGCGTCGCCTCAGATACGCAGTATTTT.

The chain is built from TRBV20-1 and TRBJ1-6; D unclear. Trimming cost V 3 bases and J 8 bases, with 5 bases left between them. The CDR3 is 11 residues long. Looked up from germline, CDR1 is DFQATT and CDR2 is SNEGSKA (reference sequence). DNA for the CDR3: TGCAGTGCTAGTCTGGATTCACCCCTCCACTTT. Its translation: CSASLDSPLHF.

This rearrangement joins TRBV20-1 to TRBJ2-7, with D hard to call. V was trimmed by 2 bases and J by 0 bases, leaving 11 bases between them. CDR1 DFQATT and CDR2 SNEGSKA come from the germline V gene (reference sequence). There are 14 residues in the CDR3. The CDR3 DNA reads TGCAGTGCTAGATCAGGACGGAGCTCCTACGAGCAGTACGTC. Its translation: CSARSGRSSYEQYV.